This TCR beta chain appears in the sequencing data of a study of blood T cell repertoires in COVID-19. Study processing details: Quantification of nucleated cells was approximated via reference gene primer amplification. Sequencing was performed with immunoSEQ multiplex PCR; in TCRdb, only in-frame clones are kept and a portion is missing. V and J calls and clone size are copied from that table; D and trimming were computed from the DNA. The sample records some 290,000 clones, approximately 91% being singletons. The clonotype was recovered from a woman in her twenties or thirties with COVID-19, enrolled during active disease. Material for sequencing was peripheral blood.

CDR3 coding DNA: TGTGCCAGCAGCCCCCGGTTTCGGAATTCACCCCTCCACTTT. This encodes CASSPRFRNSPLHF. The chain recombines TRBV7-9 with TRBJ1-6; D unclear. The CDR3 spans 14 residues. V was trimmed by 5 bases and J by 7 bases, leaving 12 bases between them. CDR1 and CDR2 (germline): SEHNR, FQNEAQ (reference sequence).